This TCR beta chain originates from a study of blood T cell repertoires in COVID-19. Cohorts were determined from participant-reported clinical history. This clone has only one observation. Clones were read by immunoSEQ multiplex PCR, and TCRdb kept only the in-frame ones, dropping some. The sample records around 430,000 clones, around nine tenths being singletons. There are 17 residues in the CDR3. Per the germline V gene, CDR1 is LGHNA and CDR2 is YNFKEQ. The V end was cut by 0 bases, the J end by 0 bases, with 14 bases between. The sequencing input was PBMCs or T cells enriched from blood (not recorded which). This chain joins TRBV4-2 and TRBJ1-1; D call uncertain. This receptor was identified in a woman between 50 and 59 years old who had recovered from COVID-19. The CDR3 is CASSQDMIGGMNTEAFF. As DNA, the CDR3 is TGTGCCAGCAGCCAAGATATGATAGGCGGAATGAACACTGAAGCTTTCTTT.